The clone carrying this TCR beta chain turned up a few times. Antigen unknown. These data are taken from a study of T cell repertoires in cytomegalovirus infection. Study context: Public signatures in TCR beta pointed to CMV infection and matching HLA type.

TCRdb re-analysed the reads in MiXCR, keeping a single row per CDR3 protein. The sample lists 570,000 or so distinct CDR3 sequences, approximately 40% occurring once. Germline CDR1 reads SGHVS; CDR2 reads FQNEAQ. V was pared by 7 bases and J by 4 bases, with 16 bases between. This CDR3 is 14 amino acids long. The sequence derives from a human donor in good health (CMV status not recorded). Some clones in this sample may be carry-over from other donors' samples. The chain recombines TRBV7-8 with TRBJ2-5; the D gene is possibly TRBD2 (5 bases). The material sequenced was cultured PBMCs, taken from culture after CMV antigen stimulation. CDR3 sequence: CASIRLSSGETQYF. CDR3 nucleotide sequence: TGTGCCAGCATACGACTGTCCAGCGGAGAGACCCAGTACTTC.